This T cell receptor (beta chain) was recovered during a study of blood T cell repertoires in COVID-19. Study-wide background: Acute and convalescent COVID-19 samples came from the United States, Italy and Spain.

TCRdb's copy holds only in-frame clones and misses some; the assay was immunoSEQ multiplex PCR. The data hold 130,000 to 150,000 clones, with over 80% observed a single time. This clone has only a few counts. J lost 8 bases, V lost 7 bases, and 7 bases had no gene match. CDR3 length: 13 amino acids. The material sequenced was peripheral blood. The chain uses TRBV12-3 or TRBV12-4 and TRBJ2-1; 8 bases align to TRBD2. The sequence was obtained from a woman between 50 and 59 years old with acute or convalescent COVID-19. The CDR3 DNA reads TGTGCCAGCACTCCCGGGGGGGGACATGAGCAGTTCTTC. Residues: CASTPGGGHEQFF.